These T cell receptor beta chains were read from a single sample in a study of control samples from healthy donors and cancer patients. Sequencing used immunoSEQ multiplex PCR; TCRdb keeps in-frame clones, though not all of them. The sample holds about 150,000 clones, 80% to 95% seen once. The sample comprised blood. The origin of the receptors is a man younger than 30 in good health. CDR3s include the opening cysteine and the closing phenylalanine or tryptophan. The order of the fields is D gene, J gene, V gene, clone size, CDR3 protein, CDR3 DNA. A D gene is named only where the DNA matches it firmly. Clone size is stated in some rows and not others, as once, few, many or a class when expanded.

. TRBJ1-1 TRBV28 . CASSLMGPRGLNTEAFF TGTGCCAGCAGTCTCATGGGCCCCAGGGGCTTGAACACTGAAGCTTTCTTT
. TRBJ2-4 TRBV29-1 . CSVVALGVGLAKNIQYF TGCAGCGTTGTTGCTCTTGGGGTTGGACTAGCCAAAAACATTCAGTACTTC
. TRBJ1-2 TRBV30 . CAWSVRGWRINYGYTF TGTGCCTGGAGTGTACGTGGGTGGCGAATTAACTATGGCTACACCTTC
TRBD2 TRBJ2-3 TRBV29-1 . CSVGIGTSINTDTQYF TGCAGCGTTGGAATCGGGACTAGCATTAACACAGATACGCAGTATTTT
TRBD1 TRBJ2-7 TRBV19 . CASSRDRGPYEQYF TGTGCCAGTAGTAGGGACAGGGGGCCTTACGAGCAGTACTTC
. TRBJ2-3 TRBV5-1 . CASSLGRYTDTQYF TGCGCCAGCAGCTTGGGGCGGTACACAGATACGCAGTATTTT
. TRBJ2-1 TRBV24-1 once CATSDFNRAGEQFF TGTGCCACCAGTGACTTCAACAGGGCTGGGGAGCAGTTCTTC
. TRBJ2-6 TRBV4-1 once CASALTSGANVLTF TGCGCCAGCGCACTAACCTCTGGGGCCAACGTCCTGACTTTC
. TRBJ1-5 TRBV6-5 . CASRPDYRENQPQHF TGTGCCAGCAGACCCGATTACAGGGAAAATCAGCCCCAGCATTTT
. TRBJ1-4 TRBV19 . CASSMRYRELPPADEKLFF TGTGCCAGTAGTATGAGGTATAGAGAGCTCCCCCCGGCGGATGAAAAACTGTTTTTT
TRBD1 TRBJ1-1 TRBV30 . CARAGGDTEAFF TGTGCCCGCGCAGGGGGGGACACTGAAGCTTTCTTT
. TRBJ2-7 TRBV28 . CATNSAGDLYEQYF TGTGCCACCAACTCCGCAGGGGATCTATACGAGCAGTACTTC
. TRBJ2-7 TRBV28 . CASSLRSNQYF TGTGCCAGCAGTTTAAGGAGTAACCAGTACTTC
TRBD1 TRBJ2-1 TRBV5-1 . CASSLSPLQGVNEQFF TGCGCCAGCAGCTTGTCGCCACTCCAGGGGGTAAATGAGCAGTTCTTC
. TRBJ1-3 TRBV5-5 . CASSSGHWALSGNTIYF TGTGCCAGCAGCTCCGGACATTGGGCACTCTCTGGAAACACCATATATTTT
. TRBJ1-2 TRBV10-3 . CAISDSQNYGYTF TGTGCCATCAGTGACAGCCAGAACTATGGCTACACCTTC
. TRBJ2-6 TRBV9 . CASSVEGSGANVLTF TGTGCCAGCAGCGTAGAGGGGTCTGGGGCCAACGTCCTGACTTTC
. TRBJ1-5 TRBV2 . CASRYPNQPQHF TGTGCCAGCAGGTACCCCAATCAGCCCCAGCATTTT
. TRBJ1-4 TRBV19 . CASSIGTVTTNEKLFF TGTGCCAGTAGTATCGGGACGGTTACAACTAATGAAAAACTGTTTTTT
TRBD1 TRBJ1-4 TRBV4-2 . CASSQEQGANGEKLFF TGTGCCAGCAGCCAAGAACAGGGGGCGAACGGTGAAAAACTGTTTTTT
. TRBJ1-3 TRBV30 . CAWSRGLDTIYF TGTGCCTGGAGTCGGGGTTTGGACACCATATATTTT
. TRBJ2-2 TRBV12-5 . CASGLAGSHTGELFF TGTGCTAGTGGTTTGGCCGGATCTCACACCGGGGAGCTGTTTTTT
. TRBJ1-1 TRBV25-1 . CASSGGLLNTEAFF TGTGCCAGCAGTGGAGGGCTATTGAACACTGAAGCTTTCTTT
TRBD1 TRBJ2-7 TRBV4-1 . CASSQYHDRGRYEQYF TGCGCCAGCAGCCAATACCATGACAGGGGGCGGTACGAGCAGTACTTC
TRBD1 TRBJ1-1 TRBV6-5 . CASSRRGGNTEAFF TGTGCCAGCAGCCGCAGGGGGGGGAACACTGAAGCTTTCTTT
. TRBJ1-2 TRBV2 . CASVSSGLGDGYTF TGTGCCAGCGTTAGTTCAGGCTTGGGGGATGGCTACACCTTC
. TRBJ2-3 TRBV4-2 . CASSQLLVGNTVGSTDTQYF TGTGCCAGCAGCCAGCTATTGGTGGGTAATACAGTGGGGAGCACAGATACGCAGTATTTT
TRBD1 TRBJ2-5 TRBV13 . CASSPERLTGSKETQYF TGTGCCAGCAGCCCGGAACGGCTGACAGGGTCGAAGGAGACCCAGTACTTC
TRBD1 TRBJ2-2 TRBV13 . CASSLEGQGDTGELFF TGTGCCAGCAGCTTAGAGGGACAGGGAGACACCGGGGAGCTGTTTTTT
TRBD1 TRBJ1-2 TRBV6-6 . CASTQGQGIDGYTF TGTGCCAGCACCCAGGGACAGGGTATAGATGGCTACACCTTC
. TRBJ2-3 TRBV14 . CASSQQVTDTQYF TGTGCCAGCAGCCAACAAGTAACAGATACGCAGTATTTT
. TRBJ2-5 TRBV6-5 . CASTLTQAGETQYF TGTGCCAGCACCTTGACTCAGGCGGGAGAGACCCAGTACTTC
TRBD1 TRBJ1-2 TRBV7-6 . CASSAGTELYGYTF TGTGCCAGCAGCGCTGGGACAGAGCTTTATGGCTACACCTTC
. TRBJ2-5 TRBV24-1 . CATSVGGRQTQYF TGTGCCACCAGTGTTGGGGGTCGGCAGACCCAGTACTTC
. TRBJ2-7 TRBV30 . CAWSKKDEQYF TGTGCCTGGAGTAAGAAAGACGAGCAGTACTTC